This T cell receptor (beta chain) was profiled in a study of cytomegalovirus exposure and HLA in healthy donors. Study outcomes and limitations: The study recorded 150 to 200 TCR beta chains that were cytomegalovirus-associated.

PCR primers comprised 60 Vbeta and 13 Jbeta primers. The assay was immunoSEQ multiplex PCR, and TCRdb's table has in-frame clones only and misses some. Of about 120,000 clones listed, 15% are singletons. The junction had 3 bases not matched to a gene; V was cut back by 7 bases and J by 6 bases. CDR1 is ENHRY and CDR2 is SYGVKD in the germline V gene. The CDR3 extends over 13 amino acids. Worth noting for this clone: Its antigen is unknown.

The sequenced material came from PBMCs. V usage is TRBV10-3 and J usage is TRBJ2-1; TRBD2 matches 10 bases. The receptor comes from a woman in her late teens or twenties in good health and CMV-seronegative. In nucleotides, the CDR3 is TGTGCCATCAAGCTAGCGGGGGTCAATGAGCAGTTCTTC. Translated, it gives CAIKLAGVNEQFF.